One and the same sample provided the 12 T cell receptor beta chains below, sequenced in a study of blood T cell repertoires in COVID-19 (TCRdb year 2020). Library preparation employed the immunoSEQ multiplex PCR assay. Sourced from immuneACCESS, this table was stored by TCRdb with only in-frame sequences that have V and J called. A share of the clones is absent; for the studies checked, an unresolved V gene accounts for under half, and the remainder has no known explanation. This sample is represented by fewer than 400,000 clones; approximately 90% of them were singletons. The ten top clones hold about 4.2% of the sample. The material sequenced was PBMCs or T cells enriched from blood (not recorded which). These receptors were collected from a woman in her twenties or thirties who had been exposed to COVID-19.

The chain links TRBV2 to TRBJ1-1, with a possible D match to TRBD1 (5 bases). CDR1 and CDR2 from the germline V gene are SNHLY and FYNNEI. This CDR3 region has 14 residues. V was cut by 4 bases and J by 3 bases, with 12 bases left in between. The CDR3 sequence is CASSGTREDTEAFF. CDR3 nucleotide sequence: TGTGCCAGCAGTGGGACAAGGGAGGACACTGAAGCTTTCTTT.

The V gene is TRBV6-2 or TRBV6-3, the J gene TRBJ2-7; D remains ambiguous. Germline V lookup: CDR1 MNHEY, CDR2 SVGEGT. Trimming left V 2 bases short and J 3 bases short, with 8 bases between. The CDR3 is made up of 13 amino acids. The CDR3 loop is CASSYEQIYEQYF. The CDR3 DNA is TGTGCCAGCAGTTACGAACAGATCTACGAGCAGTACTTC.

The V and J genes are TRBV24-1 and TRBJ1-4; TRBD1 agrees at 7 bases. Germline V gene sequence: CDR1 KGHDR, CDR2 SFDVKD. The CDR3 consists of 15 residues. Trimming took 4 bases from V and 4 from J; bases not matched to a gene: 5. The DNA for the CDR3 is TGTGCCACCAGTGACAACAGGGGTATTAATGAAAAACTGTTTTTT. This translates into CATSDNRGINEKLFF.

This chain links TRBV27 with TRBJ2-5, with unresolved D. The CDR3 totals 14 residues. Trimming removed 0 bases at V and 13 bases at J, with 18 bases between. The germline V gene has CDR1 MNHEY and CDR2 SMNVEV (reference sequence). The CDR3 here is CASSLSHTSGLRYF. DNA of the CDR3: TGTGCCAGCAGTTTATCGCACACATCAGGATTGAGGTACTTC.

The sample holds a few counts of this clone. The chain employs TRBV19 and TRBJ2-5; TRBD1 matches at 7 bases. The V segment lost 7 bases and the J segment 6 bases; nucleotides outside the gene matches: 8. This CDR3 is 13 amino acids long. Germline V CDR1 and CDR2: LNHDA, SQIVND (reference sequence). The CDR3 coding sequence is TGTGCCAGTACCCTCAGGGGGACAAAGACCCAGTACTTC. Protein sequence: CASTLRGTKTQYF.

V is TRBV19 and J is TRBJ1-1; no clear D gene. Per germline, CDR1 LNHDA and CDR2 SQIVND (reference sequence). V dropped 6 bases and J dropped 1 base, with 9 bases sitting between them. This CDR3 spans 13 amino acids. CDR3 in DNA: TGTGCCAGTAGCGGTCGGGGGAACACTGAAGCTTTCTTT. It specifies CASSGRGNTEAFF.

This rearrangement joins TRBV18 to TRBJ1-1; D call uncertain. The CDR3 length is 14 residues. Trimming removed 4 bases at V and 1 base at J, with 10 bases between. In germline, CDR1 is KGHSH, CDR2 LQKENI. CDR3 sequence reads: CASSLQAANTEAFF. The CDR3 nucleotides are TGTGCCAGCTCACTTCAAGCCGCGAACACTGAAGCTTTCTTT.

As DNA, the CDR3 is TGTGCCAGCAGCCAGACAGTGACTAATGAAAAACTGTTTTTT. This codes for CASSQTVTNEKLFF. This chain links TRBV7-2 with TRBJ1-4; D may be TRBD1 (5 bases). V was pared by 5 bases and J by 2 bases, with 9 bases between. The germline gives CDR1 SGHTA, CDR2 FQGNSA. The CDR3 spans 14 residues.

Here the CDR3 reads CASSHYGTGIGNTIYF. The CDR3 nucleotides read TGCGCCAGCAGCCACTACGGGACAGGGATAGGAAACACCATATATTTT. The chain employs TRBV4-1 and TRBJ1-3, with 9 bases lining up with TRBD1. Trimming cost V 3 bases and J 4 bases; bases outside gene matches: 7. Germline values: CDR1 MGHRA, CDR2 YSYEKL. The CDR3 has 16 amino acids.

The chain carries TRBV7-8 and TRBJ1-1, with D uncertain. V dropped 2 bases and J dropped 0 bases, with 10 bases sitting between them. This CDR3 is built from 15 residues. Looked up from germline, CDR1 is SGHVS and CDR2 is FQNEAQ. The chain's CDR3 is CASSLSPGMNTEAFF. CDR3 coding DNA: TGTGCCAGCAGCTTATCCCCGGGAATGAACACTGAAGCTTTCTTT.

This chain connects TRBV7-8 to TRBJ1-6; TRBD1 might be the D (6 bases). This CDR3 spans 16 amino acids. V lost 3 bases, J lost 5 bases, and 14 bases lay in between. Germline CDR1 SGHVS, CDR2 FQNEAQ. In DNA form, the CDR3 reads TGTGCCAGCAGCTTTACGGTCAGGGGCGATAATTCACCCCTCCACTTT. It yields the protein CASSFTVRGDNSPLHF.

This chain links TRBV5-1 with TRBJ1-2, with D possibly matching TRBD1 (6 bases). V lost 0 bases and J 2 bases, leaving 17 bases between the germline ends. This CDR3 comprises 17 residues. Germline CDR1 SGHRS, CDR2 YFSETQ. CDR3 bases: TGCGCCAGCAGCTTGGGGCTTTTGGGGGCGCGAAACTATGGCTACACCTTC. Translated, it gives CASSLGLLGARNYGYTF.